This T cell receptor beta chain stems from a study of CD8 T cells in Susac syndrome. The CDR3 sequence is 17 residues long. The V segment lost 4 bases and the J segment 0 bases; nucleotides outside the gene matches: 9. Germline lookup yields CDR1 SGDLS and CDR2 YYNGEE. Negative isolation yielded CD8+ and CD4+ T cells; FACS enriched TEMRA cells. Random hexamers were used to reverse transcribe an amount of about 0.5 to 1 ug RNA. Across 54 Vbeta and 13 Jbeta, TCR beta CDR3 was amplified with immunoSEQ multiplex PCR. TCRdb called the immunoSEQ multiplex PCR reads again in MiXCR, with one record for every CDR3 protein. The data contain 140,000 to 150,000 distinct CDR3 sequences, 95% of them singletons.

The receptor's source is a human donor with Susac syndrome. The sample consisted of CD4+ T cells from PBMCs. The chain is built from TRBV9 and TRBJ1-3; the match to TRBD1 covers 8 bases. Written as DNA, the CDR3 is TGTGCCAGCAGCCCCAGGGGGCCCGATAACTCTGGAAACACCATATATTTT. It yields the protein CASSPRGPDNSGNTIYF. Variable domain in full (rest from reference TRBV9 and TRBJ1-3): DSGVTQTPKHLITATGQRVTLRCSPRSGDLSVYWYQQSLDQGLQFLIQYYNGEERAKGNILERFSAQQFPDLHSELNLSSLELGDSALYFCASSPRGPDNSGNTIYFGEGSWLTVV.